The clone carrying this T cell receptor (beta chain) has just a few counts. Antigen: not known. These data are taken from a study of a mutant IDH1 vaccine in newly diagnosed glioma. Study-level information: Treated patients, about 62% male and approximately 38% female, averaged approximately 40 years of age. Before enrollment, patients got radiotherapy alone, temozolomide alone, or mostly the combination. V12 took place at week 35, and V13 at week 47.

Time point indicated: week 35, safety follow-up. In every dose of vaccine, 300 ug of mutant IDH1 20-mer peptide was given alongside topical imiquimod. The patients received vaccinations eight times, in weeks 1, 3, 5, 7, 11, 15, 19 and 23. Using immunoSEQ multiplex PCR, the repertoire was profiled, and TCRdb retains in-frame clones only, with some absent. The table lists tens of thousands of clones, 65% to 75% of them singletons, with roughly 5% in the top ten. Germline trimming cut 5 bases from V and 6 bases from J; bases unmatched to any gene: 3. The germline V gene has CDR1 MNHEY and CDR2 SMNVEV (reference sequence). CDR3 size: 14 residues.

The sequence came from a middle-aged man with glioma. The chain combines TRBV27 with TRBJ2-1, with 11 bases matching TRBD1. The sample in question was PBMCs, obtained from a glioma patient whose treatment included an IDH1 peptide vaccine. The CDR3 nucleotides are TGTGCCAGCAGTCCCGGGACAGGGGGCAATGAGCAGTTCTTC. Protein sequence: CASSPGTGGNEQFF.